This T cell receptor beta chain derives from a study of beta chain features in type 1 diabetes. What was sequenced were expressed TCRB transcripts, since all of the isolated RNA had been reverse transcribed. TCRdb's copy holds only in-frame clones and misses some; the assay was immunoSEQ multiplex PCR. The data show 600,000 or so clones, with around 11% seen just once and 0.095% to 0.15% held by the top ten. The study's findings and limits: Type 1 diabetes patients showed a moderate but significant shortening of TCRB CDR3s in all four CD4+ subsets.

This clone was observed a few times. Its antigen is as yet unknown. Trimming removed 4 bases at V and 6 bases at J, with 14 bases between. The CDR3 totals 14 residues. Germline CDR1 is SGHDN and CDR2 is FVKESK. The sequence was obtained from a man aged 25 to 40 with type 1 diabetes. Sequences were obtained from naive CD4+ T cells from blood. The chain employs TRBV14 and TRBJ2-3; either TRBD1 or TRBD2 may supply D (5 bases each). The CDR3 protein is CASSPGMGLDTQYF. In DNA, the CDR3 is TGTGCCAGCAGCCCGGGGATGGGGCTTGATACGCAGTATTTT.